The T cell receptor (beta chain) under discussion was sequenced for a study of tumor-infiltrating lymphocytes in primary liver carcinoma. Whole-study context: Treatment of the patients' primary liver carcinoma consisted of surgical resection. Study conclusions and caveats: Tumor top-250-clone fraction significantly exceeded that of blood (p = 0.039). Relative to tumor region pairs, the tumor-adjacent and tumor-blood pairs showed overlap that was lower.

Alongside blood RNA obtained from unsorted whole blood, germline DNA was also extracted. No patient had received treatment, and all had chronic HBV infection. A remark on this clonotype: Its specificity is not known. The junction does not match germline at one end; this may be a read error.

The CDR3 length is 14 residues. Germline CDR1 is SGHDT and CDR2 is YYEEEE. A constant-region primer primed TCR beta cDNA synthesis from about 0.55 ug of total RNA. Employing slightly modified ARM-PCR, three nested multiplex PCR rounds were run, and these gave rise to the TCR beta libraries. PCR rounds one and two used TRBV1-TRBV30 forward primers with a C-beta reverse primer for 10 cycles each. TCRdb recomputed calls from the multiplex PCR reads with MiXCR, one row per CDR3 protein. The sample holds about 320,000 distinct CDR3 sequences, roughly 60% seen once. The TCR originated in a middle-aged man with primary liver carcinoma and hepatitis B virus infection. The chain links TRBV5-6 to TRBJ1-1; D may be TRBD1 (5 bases). The sample comprised peripheral blood. The CDR3 loop is CTSSLWGECTEAFF. The CDR3 nucleotides are TGTACCAGCAGCCTTTGGGGGGAATGCACTGAAGCTTTCTTT.